Listed below are T cell receptor beta chains from one sample, sequenced in a study of control samples from healthy donors and cancer patients. Clones were sequenced by immunoSEQ multiplex PCR, and TCRdb holds only the in-frame ones, with some missing. In the table there are about 150,000 clones, about 91% of which are singletons. Sequencing used blood. These receptors were taken from a woman between 40 and 50 years old in good health. Each CDR3 is given with its conserved first and last residue. A D gene is named only where the DNA matches it firmly. Size values are once, few and many counts, or a class for expanded clones, and some rows have none.

CDR3,DNA,D,size,V,J
CASSTRRAYEQYF,TGTGCCAGCAGTACAAGACGGGCCTACGAGCAGTACTTC,NA,NA,TRBV6-5,TRBJ2-7
CASRRDSNQPQHF,TGTGCCAGCAGAAGGGACAGCAATCAGCCCCAGCATTTT,NA,few,TRBV2,TRBJ1-5
CASSRSGASYF,TGTGCCAGCAGTAGATCCGGGGCTTCGTACTTC,NA,NA,TRBV6-5,TRBJ2-7
CASSLEEAASGNTIYF,TGTGCCAGCAGCTTAGAGGAGGCAGCCTCTGGAAACACCATATATTTT,NA,NA,TRBV7-6,TRBJ1-3
CASSQVWGGGNEQFF,TGTGCCAGCAGCCAAGTGTGGGGGGGCGGAAATGAGCAGTTCTTC,NA,NA,TRBV4-2,TRBJ2-1
CASSFFRTTGELFF,TGTGCCAGCAGTTTCTTCAGGACCACCGGGGAGCTGTTTTTT,NA,once,TRBV27,TRBJ2-2
CAISETTGLRNTQYF,TGTGCCATCAGTGAGACGACAGGGCTCAGGAATACCCAGTACTTC,TRBD1,NA,TRBV10-3,TRBJ2-5
CASSDSGGDTQYF,TGTGCCAGCAGTGACTCCGGGGGAGATACGCAGTATTTT,NA,once,TRBV6-4,TRBJ2-3
CASRAGLNEKLFF,TGTGCCAGCCGGGCGGGGCTGAATGAAAAACTGTTTTTT,NA,few,TRBV6-5,TRBJ1-4
CASSPLGGWDTEAFF,TGTGCCAGCTCACCTTTGGGGGGTTGGGACACTGAAGCTTTCTTT,NA,few,TRBV18,TRBJ1-1
CASIPGGASYEQYF,TGTGCCAGTATCCCAGGGGGGGCCTCCTACGAGCAGTACTTC,NA,once,TRBV28,TRBJ2-7
CASSIAGGNTEAFF,TGTGCCAGTAGTATCGCAGGGGGTAACACTGAAGCTTTCTTT,TRBD1,NA,TRBV19,TRBJ1-1
CASSAWAREAFF,TGTGCCAGCAGCGCATGGGCGCGGGAAGCTTTCTTT,NA,NA,TRBV6-2/TRBV6-3,TRBJ1-1
CASPPPEGPTEAFF,TGTGCCAGCCCTCCGCCCGAGGGGCCCACTGAAGCTTTCTTT,NA,NA,TRBV2,TRBJ1-1
CASSTRQGFEQFF,TGTGCCAGTAGTACCAGACAGGGATTTGAGCAGTTCTTC,TRBD1,NA,TRBV19,TRBJ2-1
CASSQGTSSYTEAFF,TGTGCCAGCAGCCAAGGGACGTCCAGCTACACTGAAGCTTTCTTT,NA,NA,TRBV4-2,TRBJ1-1
CASSYHGQGNEQFF,TGTGCCAGCAGTTACCATGGACAGGGTAATGAGCAGTTCTTC,TRBD1,NA,TRBV6-6,TRBJ2-1
CASSRDRTSSYEQYF,TGTGCCAGCAGTCGGGACAGGACGAGCTCCTACGAGCAGTACTTC,TRBD1,NA,TRBV7-8,TRBJ2-7
CASSLAGGDTDTQYF,TGTGCCAGTAGTTTAGCGGGGGGTGACACAGATACGCAGTATTTT,TRBD2,once,TRBV19,TRBJ2-3
CASSLYSSRVAGELFF,TGTGCCAGCAGCCTATACAGCAGCCGGGTGGCCGGGGAGCTGTTTTTT,NA,NA,TRBV7-8,TRBJ2-2
CASTHPGRGNEQFF,TGTGCCAGTACCCACCCCGGGAGGGGCAATGAGCAGTTCTTC,TRBD2,NA,TRBV19,TRBJ2-1
CASSLDPTGELFF,TGCGCCAGCAGCTTGGACCCCACCGGGGAGCTGTTTTTT,NA,NA,TRBV5-1,TRBJ2-2